This T cell receptor beta chain was observed in a study of T cell changes during pregnancy in multiple sclerosis. Generated by immunoSEQ multiplex PCR, the TCRdb table keeps only in-frame clones and is missing some. The table shows approximately 61,000 clones, with approximately 85% occurring only once. There are 16 residues in the CDR3. V shed 7 bases and J shed 2 bases, with 15 bases lying between them. Germline values: CDR1 SEHNR, CDR2 FQNEAQ (reference sequence). The origin of this receptor is a female donor with multiple sclerosis, enrolled in a pregnancy study. The chain has TRBV7-9 and TRBJ2-6, with TRBD2 as a possible D gene (5 bases). The sample consisted of peripheral blood, taken in the first trimester of pregnancy. This CDR3 reads CASIPPGEAGANVLTF. CDR3 coding DNA: TGTGCCAGCATACCCCCCGGGGAAGCTGGGGCCAACGTCCTGACTTTC.